These T cell receptor beta chains were read from a single sample in a study of CD8 T cells in Susac syndrome. A single record per CDR3 protein comes from TCRdb applying MiXCR to the immunoSEQ multiplex PCR reads. The sample has 250,000 to 300,000 distinct CDR3 sequences, roughly 90% seen once. The sample taken for sequencing was CD8+ T cells from PBMCs. The receptors were gathered from a human donor with multiple sclerosis. Each CDR3 is given with its conserved first and last residue. The order of the fields is clone size, CDR3 length, V gene, D gene, J gene, CDR3 protein, CDR3 DNA. A D gene is named only where the DNA matches it firmly. Some rows mark clone size as missing; the rest say once, few, many or name a class of expanded clone.

>-|16|TRBV13|TRBD1|TRBJ2-7
CASSLGPGTGTYEQYF
TGTGCCAGCAGCTTAGGGCCCGGGACAGGGACCTACGAGCAGTACTTC
>-|13|TRBV27|-|TRBJ2-2
CATLQGGTGELFF
TGTGCCACTCTACAGGGAGGCACCGGGGAGCTGTTTTTT
>-|14|TRBV5-6|-|TRBJ2-5
CASSGWTAQETQYF
TGTGCCAGCAGCGGGTGGACAGCACAAGAGACCCAGTACTTC
>once|13|TRBV9|-|TRBJ2-5
CASSVVGGETQYF
TGTGCCAGCAGCGTGGTGGGGGGAGAGACCCAGTACTTC
>-|16|TRBV13|-|TRBJ1-2
CASSSPSRIRDYGYTF
TGTGCCAGCAGCTCCCCTTCCAGGATAAGGGACTATGGCTACACCTTC
>-|14|TRBV30|-|TRBJ2-1
CAWSRGTDYNEQFF
TGTGCCTGGAGTAGGGGTACGGACTACAATGAGCAGTTCTTC
>once|14|TRBV20-1|-|TRBJ1-1
CSASPINYRTEAFF
TGCAGTGCTAGCCCTATTAATTACCGAACTGAAGCTTTCTTT
>-|14|TRBV29-1|TRBD2|TRBJ2-3
CSVRLAGVPDTQYF
TGCAGCGTGCGACTAGCGGGAGTACCAGATACGCAGTATTTT
>-|14|TRBV10-3|TRBD2|TRBJ2-7
CAISAERDSYEQYF
TGTGCCATCAGTGCTGAGCGGGACTCCTACGAGCAGTACTTC
>-|15|TRBV20-1|TRBD2|TRBJ2-4
CSATREGVPKNIQYF
TGCAGTGCCACGCGGGAGGGGGTTCCCAAAAACATTCAGTACTTC
>-|12|TRBV15|TRBD1|TRBJ2-5
CATSSRGETQYF
TGTGCCACCAGCAGCAGGGGGGAGACCCAGTACTTC
>-|12|TRBV12-3/TRBV12-4|-|TRBJ1-5
CASSSPYQPQHF
TGTGCCAGCAGTTCTCCTTATCAGCCCCAGCATTTT
>-|14|TRBV9|-|TRBJ2-3
CASSVGPFTDTQYF
TGTGCCAGCAGCGTAGGCCCTTTCACAGATACGCAGTATTTT
>-|15|TRBV2|-|TRBJ2-3
CASSEGILSTDTQYF
TGTGCCAGCAGTGAAGGGATACTTAGCACAGATACGCAGTATTTT
>-|15|TRBV28|-|TRBJ2-3
CASTIGVGSTDTQYF
TGTGCCAGCACCATAGGAGTCGGGAGCACAGATACGCAGTATTTT
>once|14|TRBV28|-|TRBJ2-1
CASSLTLRVDEQFF
TGTGCCAGCAGTCTCACCCTACGGGTCGATGAGCAGTTCTTC
>-|16|TRBV6-5|TRBD1|TRBJ2-1
CASSYRPGTGSDEQFF
TGTGCCAGCAGTTACCGCCCCGGGACAGGATCAGATGAGCAGTTCTTC
>once|16|TRBV3-1|-|TRBJ1-5
CASSQDSGESNQPQHF
TGTGCCAGCAGCCAAGATTCAGGGGAGAGCAATCAGCCCCAGCATTTT
>once|14|TRBV7-2|TRBD2|TRBJ2-7
CASSFGAGAAEQYF
TGTGCCAGCAGCTTTGGAGCGGGGGCGGCCGAGCAGTACTTC
>-|19|TRBV13|-|TRBJ2-6
CASSRPTGKDNFGANVLTF
TGTGCCAGCAGCCGCCCCACAGGGAAGGATAATTTTGGGGCCAACGTCCTGACTTTC
>-|13|TRBV6-6|-|TRBJ2-2
CAGGGAPAGELFF
TGTGCCGGTGGGGGGGCACCCGCCGGGGAGCTGTTTTTT
>-|14|TRBV23-1|-|TRBJ2-1
CASSQSATYNEQFF
TGCGCCAGCAGTCAATCTGCCACCTACAATGAGCAGTTCTTC
>-|14|TRBV19|-|TRBJ1-2
CASSRDTANYGYTF
TGTGCCAGTAGTCGGGACACCGCTAACTATGGCTACACCTTC
>-|18|TRBV6-5|-|TRBJ2-2
CASSYSRGRWSDTGELFF
TGTGCCAGCAGTTACTCGAGAGGGAGATGGAGTGACACCGGGGAGCTGTTTTTT
>once|13|TRBV24-1|-|TRBJ2-5
CATSKGYQETQYF
TGTGCCACCAGTAAGGGATACCAAGAGACCCAGTACTTC
>-|19|TRBV3-1|-|TRBJ2-6
CASSQPLHLLSSGANVLTF
TGTGCCAGCAGCCAACCCCTCCACCTACTGTCCTCTGGGGCCAACGTCCTGACTTTC
>-|13|TRBV2|-|TRBJ2-7
CASRQMGLGEQYF
TGTGCCAGCAGACAAATGGGACTGGGGGAGCAGTACTTC
>-|13|TRBV4-2|-|TRBJ2-1
CASSHSSDNEQFF
TGTGCCAGCAGCCATTCTAGCGACAATGAGCAGTTCTTC